The present TCR beta chain was sequenced within a study of blood T cell repertoires in COVID-19. Background on the study: COVID-19 samples from acute and convalescent phases originated in the United States, Italy and Spain. PBMCs, B-cell-depleted T cells, or T cells provided the cDNA or gDNA that made up the material.

Original handling: By means of reference gene primer amplification, nucleated cell counts were estimated. The assay was immunoSEQ multiplex PCR, and TCRdb's table has in-frame clones only and misses some. The V and J calls and clone size come from that table; D and trimming were worked out from the DNA. The table lists 110,000 to 150,000 clones, roughly 79% of them singletons. V lost 0 bases and J lost 1, with 14 bases in between. This CDR3 region has 17 residues. Germline-derived CDR1 and CDR2 are SGHTA and FQGTGA. This TCR was recovered from a woman aged 55-75 years with acute or convalescent COVID-19. Material for sequencing was peripheral blood. J is TRBJ2-3 and V is TRBV7-3; tentative D call: TRBD2 (6 bases). This chain's CDR3 is CASSLTRSSAGTDTQYF. CDR3 DNA: TGTGCCAGCAGCTTAACCCGCTCTAGCGCCGGCACAGATACGCAGTATTTT. Variable domain in full (rest from reference TRBV7-3 and TRBJ2-3): GAGVSQTPSNKVTEKGKYVELRCDPISGHTALYWYRQSLGQGPEFLIYFQGTGAADDSGLPNDRFFAVRPEGSVSTLKIQRTERGDSAVYLCASSLTRSSAGTDTQYFGPGTRLTVL.